The 21 T cell receptor beta chains reported below all come from one sample, sequenced in a study of blood T cells in healthy people across ages. The second PCR ran about 6 to 11 cycles with a sample-barcoded 5' primer and J-beta primers. TCRdb analysed the 5' RACE reads with MiXCR anew, one entry per CDR3 protein. In the table there are about 1.4 million distinct CDR3 sequences, approximately 59% of which are singletons. Sequencing input: blood. The receptors were gathered from a man aged 18 to 35 in good health.

V and J are TRBV6-5 and TRBJ2-7; perhaps TRBD2 as D (7 bases). The J call may be mistaken, given a closer DNA end match to TRBJ2-5. The CDR3 is 15 residues long. In germline, CDR1 is MNHEY, CDR2 SVGAGI. This chain's CDR3 is CASSNMGGQWETQYF. CDR3 sequence (DNA): TGTGCCAGCAGTAATATGGGGGGGCAGTGGGAGACCCAGTACTTC.

This clonotype was detected once. The rearrangement uses TRBV12-3 or TRBV12-4 and TRBJ2-1; 7 bases align to TRBD2. The CDR3 has 13 amino acids. J gave up 8 bases and V 2 bases, and 3 bases lay outside the gene matches. The CDR3 loop is CASSLMTSYEQFF. The CDR3 coding sequence is TGTGCCAGCAGTTTAATGACTAGCTATGAGCAGTTCTTC.

The chain couples TRBV7-2 to TRBJ2-5; unclear D gene. The CDR3 runs 14 residues. Germline V gives CDR1 SGHTA, CDR2 FQGNSA. With 2 bases removed from V and 11 bases from J, the gap between germline ends came to 18 bases. CDR3: CASSLYASSLEQYF. CDR3 DNA: TGTGCCAGCAGCTTATACGCTAGTAGTCTTGAGCAGTACTTC.

This clonotype occurred a few times. The CDR3 sequence is CASRGRHHSYEQYF. CDR3 nucleotide sequence: TGTGCCAGCAGGGGCAGACATCACTCCTACGAGCAGTACTTC. V and J are TRBV21-1 and TRBJ2-7. TRBV21-1 is recorded as a pseudogene. The CDR3 has 14 amino acids.

The chain couples TRBV6-1 to TRBJ1-2; 8 nucleotides agree with TRBD1. With V trimmed by 4 bases and J by 5 bases, 12 bases remained unmatched. The CDR3 contains 16 residues. Germline CDR1 and CDR2: MNHNS and SASEGT. The DNA for the CDR3 is TGTGCCAGCAGTGCACCCGCGGGACAGGAGGGGTATGGCTACACCTTC. This sequence encodes CASSAPAGQEGYGYTF.

This sequence joins TRBV27 and TRBJ2-3; TRBD2 matches 11 bases. This CDR3 is 16 amino acids long. Germline CDR1 MNHEY, CDR2 SMNVEV (reference sequence). The V segment lost 5 bases and the J segment 0 bases; nucleotides outside the gene matches: 4. CDR3 DNA: TGTGCCAGCAGTCCACTAGCGGGAGTTAGCACAGATACGCAGTATTTT. Residues: CASSPLAGVSTDTQYF.

V and J are TRBV7-2 and TRBJ2-1; D possibly corresponds to TRBD1 (5 bases). This CDR3 has 16 amino acids. The V end lost 5 bases, the J end lost 0 bases, and 14 bases lay between the germline ends. CDR1 is SGHTA, CDR2 FQGNSA, per germline. CDR3 sequence reads: CASSPGPQSSYNEQFF. CDR3 DNA: TGTGCCAGCAGCCCAGGGCCCCAAAGCTCCTACAATGAGCAGTTCTTC.

V and J are TRBV27 and TRBJ1-1, with D hard to call. Trimming left V 6 bases short and J 11 bases short, with 16 bases between. The CDR3 loop spans 12 amino acids. From germline, CDR1 is MNHEY and CDR2 SMNVEV (reference sequence). The CDR3 DNA follows: TGTGCCAGCAGGCATGACTCATCGAGGGCTTTCTTT. Its translation is CASRHDSSRAFF.

V is TRBV4-1 and J is TRBJ2-7, with TRBD1 identical over 9 bases. CDR1 is MGHRA and CDR2 is YSYEKL in the germline V gene. The CDR3 is made up of 15 amino acids. V was pared by 5 bases and J by 3 bases, with 8 bases of the junction left unmatched. CDR3 nucleotides: TGCGCCAGCAGCTACGACTCGGACAGGGGCTACGAGCAGTACTTC. Amino acids: CASSYDSDRGYEQYF.

The chain has TRBV20-1 and TRBJ1-2; tentatively, D is TRBD1 (5 bases). The germline V gene has CDR1 DFQATT and CDR2 SNEGSKA (reference sequence). CDR3 length: 17 residues. The germline V and J ends were trimmed by 5 bases and 0 bases, with 22 bases remaining between them. CDR3 DNA sequence: TGCAGTGCTCCCCCAGGCGCGGGGCAAGGGGCTAACTATGGCTACACCTTC. Amino acids: CSAPPGAGQGANYGYTF.

Notes on this clonotype: Just one base apart from a much larger clone, this may be a read error. The genes are TRBV13 and TRBJ1-1; 8 bases fit TRBD1. This CDR3 has 14 residues. Unmatched junction bases numbered 3, after V lost 5 bases and J lost 1 base. The V gene's germline CDR1 is PRHDT and CDR2 FYEKMQ (reference sequence). CDR3 DNA: TGTGCCAGCAGCATTGGGACAGGGAACACTGAAGCTTTCTTT. Protein: CASSIGTGNTEAFF.

This chain joins TRBV2 and TRBJ2-7, with 7 nucleotides matching TRBD1. Trimming took 4 bases from V and 7 from J; bases not matched to a gene: 10. Looked up from germline, CDR1 is SNHLY and CDR2 is FYNNEI. The CDR3 is 14 residues long. The CDR3 loop is CASSATGDHTEQYF. CDR3 sequence (DNA): TGTGCCAGCAGTGCAACAGGGGACCACACGGAGCAGTACTTC.

The chain has TRBV12-3 or TRBV12-4 and TRBJ2-7; 7 bases line up with TRBD2. This CDR3 contains 16 residues. V dropped 6 bases and J dropped 0; count of bases not matched to a gene: 11. In nucleotides, the CDR3 is TGTGCCAGCAGGCCCTCCGGGGCGGGGGTCTCCTACGAGCAGTACTTC. Translating it yields CASRPSGAGVSYEQYF.

The chain uses TRBV5-6 and TRBJ2-4; D ambiguous. Matching the DNA end better, TRBJ2-7 makes the J call doubtful. This CDR3 has 13 residues. Germline V CDR1 and CDR2: SGHDT, YYEEEE. The CDR3 reads CASAPVDVYEQYF. The CDR3 DNA is TGTGCCAGTGCCCCTGTAGACGTCTACGAGCAGTACTTC.

The chain links TRBV4-1 to TRBJ2-7, with unresolved D. Between the trimmed V and J ends, which lost 1 base and 10 bases, there was a span of 17 bases. This CDR3 contains 14 residues. Germline CDR1 is MGHRA and CDR2 is YSYEKL. This chain's CDR3 is CASSQVVGSNYQYF. The CDR3 DNA is TGCGCCAGCAGCCAAGTCGTAGGGTCTAATTACCAGTACTTC.

V is TRBV29-1 and J is TRBJ2-3; TRBD2 aligns across 9 bases. From germline, CDR1 is SQVTM and CDR2 ANQGSEA. V dropped 7 bases and J dropped 3; count of bases not matched to a gene: 5. This CDR3 has 13 residues. CDR3 coding DNA: TGCAGCGCATTAGCGGGGGCAACAGATACGCAGTATTTT. It encodes CSALAGATDTQYF.

The rearrangement uses TRBV11-2 and TRBJ2-1; 8 positions agree with TRBD2. Looked up from germline, CDR1 is SGHAT and CDR2 is FQNNGV. The V and J ends lost 3 bases and 4 bases, in that order; junction bases with no gene match: 11. This CDR3 contains 17 residues. For the CDR3, the DNA is TGTGCCAGCAGCTTCGCCGCGGGGGGCGGGTTGTACAATGAGCAGTTCTTC. Amino acids: CASSFAAGGGLYNEQFF.

The chain combines TRBV18 with TRBJ1-6; D remains ambiguous. The CDR3 length is 15 residues. Germline V gene lookup returns CDR1 KGHSH and CDR2 LQKENI. Trimming removed 1 base at V and 8 bases at J, with 12 bases between. As DNA, the CDR3 is TGTGCCAGCTCACCACAGGGTGACCCGGATTCACCCCTCCACTTT. Encoded protein: CASSPQGDPDSPLHF.

This clonotype occurred a few times. The rearrangement joins TRBV25-1 to TRBJ2-1, with D possibly matching TRBD2 (5 bases). CDR1 and CDR2 from the germline V gene are MGHDK and SYGVNS. The CDR3 is made up of 17 amino acids. Trimming took off 2 bases at V and 3 bases at J, with 17 bases between the two ends. The CDR3 sequence: CASSERTGPDFYNEQFF. CDR3 nucleotides: TGTGCCAGCAGTGAAAGAACGGGTCCGGACTTCTACAATGAGCAGTTCTTC.

The V call is TRBV12-3 or TRBV12-4, the J call TRBJ1-4; possible D gene TRBD1, 5 bases. CDR3 length: 13 amino acids. V was cut by 5 bases and J by 10 bases, with 14 bases left in between. CDR3 protein: CASSQDLGAKLFF. CDR3 DNA sequence: TGTGCCAGCAGTCAGGACCTAGGGGCAAAACTGTTTTTT.

The rearrangement joins TRBV7-9 to TRBJ2-3, with D unclear. The V gene lost 4 bases and the J gene lost 6 bases, with 11 bases spanning the gap. Germline V gives CDR1 SEHNR, CDR2 FQNEAQ (reference sequence). This CDR3 spans 13 amino acids. The CDR3 loop reads CASSYTLGDTQYF. The CDR3 DNA reads as TGTGCCAGCAGCTACACACTGGGGGATACGCAGTATTTT.